This entry describes one T cell receptor (beta chain). The CDR3 contains 13 residues. Trimming cost V 10 bases and J 4 bases, with 16 bases left between them. Germline V lookup: CDR1 ENHRY, CDR2 SYGVKD. Original methodology: Scientists estimated how many nucleated cells there were by amplifying reference gene primers. Produced via immunoSEQ multiplex PCR; TCRdb's table is partial and in-frame only. The V and J calls and clone size are taken from that table; D and trimming were inferred from the DNA. This sample has roughly 100,000 clones; roughly 89% occur once, and the top ten carry roughly 15%. This entry belongs to a study of blood T cell repertoires in COVID-19. Overall study: There were acute and convalescent COVID-19 samples, and they came from the United States, Italy and Spain. The analysed material was cDNA or gDNA that came from T cells, B-cell-depleted T cells, or PBMCs.

This TCR was recovered from an elderly woman in a cohort sampled during active COVID-19. V and J are TRBV10-3 and TRBJ1-1, with D perhaps matching TRBD1 (6 bases). The sample was peripheral blood. CDR3 DNA: TGTGCCACCCTACAGGGCGCGAGCACTGAAGCTTTCTTT. This codes for CATLQGASTEAFF.